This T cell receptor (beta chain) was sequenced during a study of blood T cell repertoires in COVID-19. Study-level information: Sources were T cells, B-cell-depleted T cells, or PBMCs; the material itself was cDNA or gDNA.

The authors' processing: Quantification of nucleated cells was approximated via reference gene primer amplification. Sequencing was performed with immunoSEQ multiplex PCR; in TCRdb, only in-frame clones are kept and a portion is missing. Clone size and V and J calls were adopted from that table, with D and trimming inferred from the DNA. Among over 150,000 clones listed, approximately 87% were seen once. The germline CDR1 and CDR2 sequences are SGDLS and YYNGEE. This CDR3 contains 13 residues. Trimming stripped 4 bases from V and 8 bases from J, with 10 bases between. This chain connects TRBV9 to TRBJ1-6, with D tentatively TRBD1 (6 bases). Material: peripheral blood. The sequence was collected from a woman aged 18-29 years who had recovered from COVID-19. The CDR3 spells CASSPRQDSPLHF. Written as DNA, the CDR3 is TGTGCCAGCAGCCCGAGACAGGATTCACCCCTCCACTTT.